This T cell receptor (beta chain) emerged from a study of blood T cell repertoires in COVID-19. For the study at large: Collection of acute and convalescent COVID-19 samples took place in the United States, Italy and Spain. Sample material is recorded as cDNA or gDNA derived from T cells, B-cell-depleted T cells, or PBMCs.

Patients in Seattle were enrolled during active infection, then followed longitudinally. Profiled with immunoSEQ multiplex PCR; TCRdb holds only in-frame clones, not every one. This table holds some 300,000 clones, roughly 86% found once. The ends lost 5 bases at V and 1 base at J; junction bases unmatched: 5. The CDR3 is 15 residues long. Germline values: CDR1 MNHEY, CDR2 SMNVEV (reference sequence). This receptor was obtained from a woman between 25 and 40 years old with COVID-19, enrolled during active disease. The sample comprised peripheral blood. V is TRBV27 and J is TRBJ1-5, with 7 bases matching TRBD1. The CDR3 region has the DNA TGTGCCAGCAGTCCAGGACAGGCGAGCAATCAGCCCCAGCATTTT. Its protein is CASSPGQASNQPQHF.